What follows describes a single TCR beta chain. The antigen remains undetermined. This record comes from a study of brain T cells in children with intractable seizures. Study-level results: Pre-surgery blood may have been undersampled, hiding some clones.

Sequencing used immunoSEQ multiplex PCR; TCRdb keeps in-frame clones, though not all of them. The top ten hold 4.5% to 7% of the sample, which has hundreds of thousands of clones, about 93% seen once. There are 12 residues in the CDR3. The germline V gene has CDR1 DFQATT and CDR2 SNEGSKA (reference sequence). Trimming stripped 3 bases from V and 1 base from J, with 6 bases between. Indicated time point: blood from clinic visit 5 months post-surgery; TSC patient then seizure free. Patients received at least one anti-epileptic drug before surgery. This receptor was taken from a boy less than two years old with tuberous sclerosis and intractable seizures. Specimen: peripheral blood, collected roughly 5 months after surgery. This rearrangement joins TRBV20-1 to TRBJ1-2; D is ambiguous. The CDR3 region has the DNA TGCAGTGCTAGTGAAAATAACTATGGCTACACCTTC. Its translation is CSASENNYGYTF.